This T cell receptor (beta chain) is from a study of blood T cell repertoires in COVID-19. Across the study: The United States, Italy and Spain were the sources of the acute and convalescent COVID-19 samples. From T cells, B-cell-depleted T cells, or PBMCs came the material, which was cDNA or gDNA.

In the source study's methods: Reference gene primer amplification yielded estimated nucleated cell counts. Method: immunoSEQ multiplex PCR; TCRdb's copy keeps in-frame clones and lacks some. That table is the source of V, J and clone size, and D and trimming were worked out from the DNA. The sample shows some 180,000 clones, roughly 84% of them seen only once. This sequence was found in a woman aged 25 to 45 who had been exposed to COVID-19. Sequencing input: PBMCs or T cells enriched from blood (not recorded which).

CDR3 bases: TGTGCTAGTGGTTTGGTGCTGGGCAGTGAAACCTCCTACGAGCAGTACTTC. Encoded protein: CASGLVLGSETSYEQYF. The gene calls are TRBV12-5 and TRBJ2-7, with no clear D. CDR3 length equals 17 residues. The V gene's germline CDR1 is LGHNT and CDR2 FRNRAP. V lost 0 bases and J 0 bases, leaving 15 bases between the germline ends.